Each of the 27 T cell receptor beta chains below was sequenced from the same sample in a study of somatic mutations in cytotoxic T cells in rheumatoid arthritis. Produced via immunoSEQ multiplex PCR; TCRdb's table is partial and in-frame only. Of 7,000 to 9,500 clones listed, 60% to 80% are singletons. The sequencing input was CD8+ T cells sorted from blood. Receptors originate from an adult with rheumatoid arthritis.

The chain joins TRBV10-3 to TRBJ1-6, with D maybe TRBD1 (6 bases). Trimming removed 2 bases at V and 6 bases at J, with 14 bases between. CDR1 and CDR2 (germline): ENHRY, SYGVKD. The CDR3 consists of 16 residues. The CDR3 nucleotides read TGTGCCATCAGTGAGCCGGGGGCCGGTGGTAATTCACCCCTCCACTTT. It specifies CAISEPGAGGNSPLHF.

This clone was found a few times. V gene TRBV4-1 combines with J gene TRBJ2-7, with D tentatively TRBD1 (5 bases). Trimming stripped 1 base from V and 4 bases from J, with 20 bases between. There are 17 residues in the CDR3. The V gene's germline CDR1 is MGHRA and CDR2 YSYEKL. The CDR3 DNA is TGCGCCAGCAGCCAAGTTCCAGGGCAGGGATATGGGTACGAGCAGTACTTC. Its translation: CASSQVPGQGYGYEQYF.

The chain combines TRBV30 with TRBJ1-5; D unclear. The germline V and J ends were trimmed by 0 bases and 0 bases, with 3 bases remaining between them. Germline V lookup: CDR1 GTSNPN, CDR2 SVGIG (reference sequence). The CDR3 is 13 amino acids. The CDR3 DNA reads as TGTGCCTGGAGTGTGAATAGCAATCAGCCCCAGCATTTT. Amino acid sequence: CAWSVNSNQPQHF.

The chain couples TRBV4-3 to TRBJ1-5, with 7 bases that match TRBD1. The J segment lost 7 bases and the V segment lost 3 bases, leaving 9 bases of the junction unmatched. Germline V gene lookup returns CDR1 LGHNA and CDR2 YSLEER. This CDR3 contains 15 residues. CDR3 loop: CASSHNRGSGQPQHF. The CDR3 nucleotides read TGCGCCAGCAGCCACAACAGGGGTTCGGGCCAGCCCCAGCATTTT.

CDR3 in amino acids: CASSQDPTGSSPLHF. DNA for the CDR3: TGTGCCAGCAGCCAAGATCCGACAGGGAGCTCACCCCTCCACTTT. The chain carries TRBV4-2 and TRBJ1-6, with 7 nucleotides matching TRBD1. Trimming cost V 0 bases and J 10 bases; bases outside gene matches: 6. Germline CDR1 and CDR2: LGHNA and YNFKEQ. The CDR3 length is 15 residues.

The chain joins TRBV7-3 to TRBJ2-2; D might be TRBD1 or TRBD2, each matching 5 bases. Germline loops: CDR1 SGHTA, CDR2 FQGTGA. This CDR3 has 14 residues. V lost 1 base and J lost 6, with 9 bases in between. For the CDR3, the DNA is TGTGCCAGCAGCTTAATTGGGGGTGCCGGGGAGCTGTTTTTT. This gives the protein CASSLIGGAGELFF.

The chain recombines TRBV5-6 with TRBJ2-2, with unresolved D. Germline V gives CDR1 SGHDT, CDR2 YYEEEE. V was shortened by 5 bases and J by 2 bases, with 7 bases between the two germline ends. CDR3 length: 13 residues. CDR3 loop: CASSYVNTGELFF. In DNA, the CDR3 is TGTGCCAGCAGTTATGTCAACACCGGGGAGCTGTTTTTT.

This clone was found once. This rearrangement joins TRBV9 to TRBJ2-5; D might be TRBD1 or TRBD2, each matching 6 bases. Trimming stripped 3 bases from V and 0 bases from J, with 21 bases between. This CDR3 comprises 18 residues. CDR1 is SGDLS, CDR2 YYNGEE, per germline. The CDR3 nucleotides read TGTGCCAGCAGCGACGGGACTCCTCGTGGGGGGCACCAAGAGACCCAGTACTTC. Translation gives CASSDGTPRGGHQETQYF.

The chain joins TRBV29-1 to TRBJ2-5, with TRBD2 identical over 15 bases. The DNA end is a closer match to TRBJ2-7, so the J assignment may be wrong. This CDR3 has 19 amino acids. CDR1 and CDR2 from the germline V gene are SQVTM and ANQGSEA. The CDR3 sequence: CSVVEGATGTSGRIDEQYF. Written as DNA, the CDR3 is TGCAGCGTTGTGGAGGGGGCGACCGGGACTAGCGGGAGGATTGACGAGCAGTACTTC.

The V call is TRBV7-3, the J call TRBJ2-3; 12 bases align to TRBD2. This CDR3 has 16 residues. Trimming at V came to 4 bases and at J to 2 bases, leaving 4 bases not matched to a gene. Germline V gene data show CDR1 as SGHTA and CDR2 as FQGTGA. This chain's CDR3 is CASSSGLAGTTDTQYF. Written as DNA, the CDR3 is TGTGCCAGCAGCTCGGGACTAGCGGGCACCACAGATACGCAGTATTTT.

This clone is medium-sized (0.01 to 0.1%) within its sample. V and J are TRBV9 and TRBJ2-1, with TRBD2 matching over 13 bases. V shed 0 bases and J 4 bases; nucleotides not matched to a gene: 7. Germline CDR1 reads SGDLS; CDR2 reads YYNGEE. The CDR3 sequence is 18 residues long. CDR3 in DNA: TGTGCCAGCAGCGTAGCTACTGGACTAGCGGGAGCTTACAATGAGCAGTTCTTC. Amino acid sequence: CASSVATGLAGAYNEQFF.

The rearrangement joins TRBV10-1 to TRBJ2-2; D is unresolved. Germline CDR1 and CDR2: WNHNN and SYGVQD (reference sequence). The CDR3 is 14 amino acids. V lost 6 bases and J lost 4, with 12 bases in between. The CDR3 nucleotides read TGCGCCAGCAGCGACGGATGGGGCACCGGGGAGCTGTTTTTT. It yields the protein CASSDGWGTGELFF.

This sequence joins TRBV7-2 and TRBJ2-7; D gene uncertain. The CDR3 has 13 amino acids. Deletions cut 1 base from V and 7 bases from J, with 11 bases between. CDR1 SGHTA and CDR2 FQGNSA come from the germline V gene. The CDR3 DNA reads as TGTGCCAGCAGCTTAGGCCGCCCGGAGGAGCAGTACTTC. Amino acids: CASSLGRPEEQYF.

The chain recombines TRBV13 with TRBJ1-1; D gene ambiguous. V was clipped by 4 bases and J by 0 bases, with 9 bases between them. Germline loops: CDR1 PRHDT, CDR2 FYEKMQ (reference sequence). The CDR3 loop spans 14 amino acids. CDR3 region: CASSSHALNTEAFF. The CDR3 DNA reads TGTGCCAGCAGCTCACACGCGCTGAACACTGAAGCTTTCTTT.

The genes are TRBV5-1 and TRBJ2-7; no definite D call. Trimming took 2 bases from V and 4 from J, leaving 7 bases between them. Germline V gives CDR1 SGHRS, CDR2 YFSETQ. The CDR3 totals 12 residues. CDR3 DNA: TGCGCCAGCAGCTTTGAAGGATACGAGCAGTACTTC. It specifies CASSFEGYEQYF.

The J gene is TRBJ2-7, the V gene TRBV5-1; TRBD2 is a possible D gene (7 bases). Germline assignment: CDR1 SGHRS and CDR2 YFSETQ. The length of the CDR3 is 14 residues. V was trimmed by 6 bases and J by 7 bases, leaving 20 bases between them. The CDR3 loop is CASKEGGVNREQYF. For the CDR3, the DNA is TGCGCCAGCAAAGAGGGGGGGGTAAATCGGGAGCAGTACTTC.

The chain joins TRBV4-1 to TRBJ2-3, with D perhaps matching TRBD1 (5 bases). Trimming took off 5 bases at V and 3 bases at J, with 9 bases between the two ends. The CDR3 totals 13 residues. Germline assignment: CDR1 MGHRA and CDR2 YSYEKL. The CDR3 spells CASSKPGTDTQYF. The CDR3 region has the DNA TGCGCCAGCAGCAAACCAGGGACAGATACGCAGTATTTT.

Concerning this clone: Other DNA variants within this sample encode the same CDR3. J is TRBJ2-7 and V is TRBV27, with TRBD2 matching over 11 bases. The CDR3 sequence is 14 residues long. The ends lost 3 bases at V and 4 bases at J; junction bases unmatched: 2. Per the germline V gene, CDR1 is MNHEY and CDR2 is SMNVEV (reference sequence). As DNA, the CDR3 is TGTGCCAGCAGTTTGGTAGCGGGAGGGTACGAGCAGTACTTC. Translated, it gives CASSLVAGGYEQYF.

This chain links TRBV5-1 with TRBJ2-7; D may correspond to TRBD1 or TRBD2 (5 bases each). Per germline, CDR1 SGHRS and CDR2 YFSETQ. V lost 5 bases and J 0 bases, leaving 12 bases between the germline ends. CDR3 size: 14 residues. The CDR3 here is CASRGDVPSYEQYF. CDR3 nucleotide sequence: TGCGCCAGCAGAGGGGACGTCCCCTCCTACGAGCAGTACTTC.

The V call is TRBV19, the J call TRBJ1-5; D is uncertain. Germline lookup yields CDR1 LNHDA and CDR2 SQIVND (reference sequence). Trimming shortened V by 5 bases and J by 6 bases, and 11 bases separated the two germline ends. CDR3 length: 13 residues. The CDR3 region has the DNA TGTGCCAGTAGTCCAGGAAATCTTCAGCCCCAGCATTTT. This sequence encodes CASSPGNLQPQHF.

In this sample, this clone turned up a few times. The J gene is TRBJ1-4, the V gene TRBV30; D is ambiguous. CDR3 length equals 12 residues. With 0 bases removed from V and 7 bases from J, the gap between germline ends came to 6 bases. Looked up from germline, CDR1 is GTSNPN and CDR2 is SVGIG (reference sequence). The CDR3: CAWSVLGEKLFF. The CDR3 DNA reads TGTGCCTGGAGTGTACTGGGTGAAAAACTGTTTTTT.

The gene calls are TRBV2 and TRBJ2-1; D remains ambiguous. The germline CDR1 and CDR2 sequences are SNHLY and FYNNEI. V dropped 7 bases and J dropped 6 bases, with 13 bases sitting between them. This CDR3 spans 13 amino acids. The CDR3 spells CASIETDPNEQFF. The CDR3 nucleotides are TGTGCCAGCATAGAGACGGACCCCAATGAGCAGTTCTTC.

The chain combines TRBV4-1 with TRBJ2-7; 11 nucleotides match TRBD2. J lost 4 bases, V lost 4 bases, and 3 bases had no gene match. Germline V gene lookup returns CDR1 MGHRA and CDR2 YSYEKL. The CDR3 sequence is 14 residues long. DNA of the CDR3: TGCGCCAGCAGCCCGGGACTAGCGGATTACGAGCAGTACTTC. Amino acids: CASSPGLADYEQYF.

This chain links TRBV19 with TRBJ2-1, with D maybe TRBD2 (6 bases). The V end lost 1 base, the J end lost 2 bases, and 9 bases lay between the germline ends. Germline V gives CDR1 LNHDA, CDR2 SQIVND (reference sequence). CDR3 length equals 15 residues. CDR3 amino acids: CASSIGGATYNEQFF. The CDR3 region has the DNA TGTGCCAGTAGTATAGGCGGGGCCACCTACAATGAGCAGTTCTTC. The full variable domain, in which reference TRBV19 and TRBJ2-1 provide the parts outside the CDR3, is DGGITQSPKYLFRKEGQNVTLSCEQNLNHDAMYWYRQDPGQGLRLIYYSQIVNDFQKGDIAEGYSVSREKKESFPLTVTSAQKNPTAFYLCASSIGGATYNEQFFGPGTRLTVL.

This clone was counted a few times. The chain uses TRBV4-2 and TRBJ2-7; the D is unclear. The CDR3 sequence is 13 residues long. Trimming took off 1 base at V and 5 bases at J, with 9 bases between the two ends. CDR1 and CDR2 (germline): LGHNA, YNFKEQ. The CDR3 sequence is CASSQVFEDEQYF. CDR3 DNA: TGTGCCAGCAGCCAAGTTTTCGAGGACGAGCAGTACTTC.

The V and J genes are TRBV6-5 and TRBJ1-4, with unresolved D. The CDR3 covers 15 residues. The germline CDR1 and CDR2 sequences are MNHEY and SVGAGI. The germline V and J ends were trimmed by 3 bases and 4 bases, with 12 bases remaining between them. The CDR3 DNA sequence: TGTGCCAGCAGTTATATCTACCTTAATAATGAAAAACTGTTTTTT. This sequence encodes CASSYIYLNNEKLFF.

The chain recombines TRBV7-8 with TRBJ2-1; 8 positions agree with TRBD1. This CDR3 contains 13 residues. Germline-derived CDR1 and CDR2 are SGHVS and FQNEAQ. V was clipped by 5 bases and J by 8 bases; unmatched bases: 5. The CDR3 loop is CASSTGQVHEQFF. CDR3 DNA sequence: TGTGCCAGCAGCACGGGACAGGTGCATGAGCAGTTCTTC.